A selection of T cell receptor beta chains follows, all from one sample in a study of blood T cell repertoires in COVID-19. Data came from immunoSEQ multiplex PCR; TCRdb stores just in-frame clones and leaves some out. The sample includes about 350,000 clones, approximately 90% of them seen just once. The sample comprised peripheral blood. These receptors were obtained from a woman aged 55-70 years with COVID-19, enrolled during active disease. CDR3s include the opening cysteine and the closing phenylalanine or tryptophan. A D gene is named only where the DNA matches it firmly. Expanded clones are given a class, and other clones once, few, many or no size at all.

cdr3_aa	cdr3_nt	clone_size	d_call	v_call	j_call
CASSSQRVDTQYF	TGTGCCAGCAGTTCCCAGAGGGTAGATACGCAGTATTTT	.	.	TRBV27	TRBJ2-3
CASSLALGGLSTDTQYF	TGCGCCAGCAGCCTAGCCCTTGGGGGACTAAGCACAGATACGCAGTATTTT	.	TRBD2	TRBV4-1	TRBJ2-3
CASRDGQGLATEAFF	TGTGCCAGTAGGGATGGACAGGGGTTGGCCACTGAAGCTTTCTTT	.	TRBD1	TRBV19	TRBJ1-1
CASSFWQGISPLHF	TGTGCCAGCAGTTTCTGGCAGGGAATATCACCCCTCCACTTT	.	.	TRBV27	TRBJ1-6
CASSASGGQGGSYTF	TGTGCCAGCAGTGCCTCGGGGGGACAGGGCGGGAGCTACACCTTC	few	TRBD1	TRBV6-6	TRBJ1-2
CASSFLSGQRDEAFF	TGTGCCAGCAGCTTTCTCTCGGGACAGCGTGATGAAGCTTTCTTT	.	TRBD1	TRBV5-6	TRBJ1-1
CASSLGTGGDQPQHF	TGTGCCAGCAGCTTAGGGACAGGGGGGGATCAGCCCCAGCATTTT	.	TRBD1	TRBV7-9	TRBJ1-5
CASSEYPDRVCYGYTF	TGTGCCAGCAGTGAATACCCGGACAGGGTATGCTATGGCTACACCTTC	.	TRBD1	TRBV25-1	TRBJ1-2
CAIRGQGLNTEAFF	TGTGCCATCAGGGGACAGGGTTTGAACACTGAAGCTTTCTTT	few	TRBD1	TRBV10-3	TRBJ1-1
CASSQIGAWEKLFF	TGTGCCAGCAGCCAGATAGGGGCATGGGAAAAACTGTTTTTT	once	.	TRBV14	TRBJ1-4
CASSLRAGASTEAFF	TGTGCCAGCAGCTTAAGGGCAGGGGCGAGCACTGAAGCTTTCTTT	.	.	TRBV7-3	TRBJ1-1
CASSWTRAGTGHTEAFF	TGCGCCAGCAGCTGGACACGCGCCGGGACAGGGCACACTGAAGCTTTCTTT	.	TRBD1	TRBV5-1	TRBJ1-1
CASSDRGAGDTQYF	TGTGCCAGTAGTGACCGGGGGGCCGGAGATACGCAGTATTTT	.	.	TRBV19	TRBJ2-3
CASSLKILGTNEKLFF	TGTGCCAGCAGCCTAAAAATTCTCGGAACTAATGAAAAACTGTTTTTT	once	.	TRBV7-9	TRBJ1-4
CASQYRNTEAFF	TGCGCCAGCCAGTACAGGAACACTGAAGCTTTCTTT	.	.	TRBV5-1	TRBJ1-1
CAWNREGSNYGYTF	TGTGCCTGGAACAGGGAAGGCTCTAACTATGGCTACACCTTC	.	.	TRBV30	TRBJ1-2
CASSRQLQETQYF	TGTGCCAGCAGCCGACAGCTCCAAGAGACCCAGTACTTC	.	.	TRBV9	TRBJ2-5
CASSLDGDASTDTQYF	TGTGCCAGCAGCTTGGACGGGGATGCTAGCACAGATACGCAGTATTTT	.	.	TRBV5-4	TRBJ2-3
CACPRGPFLGGNTIYF	TGTGCCTGTCCCAGGGGACCTTTCTTGGGTGGAAACACCATATATTTT	few	.	TRBV30	TRBJ1-3
CASGRTNTEAFF	TGTGCCAGCGGGAGGACCAACACTGAAGCTTTCTTT	once	.	TRBV7-9	TRBJ1-1
CASSQGASNEQFF	TGTGCCAGCAGCCAGGGGGCGTCGAATGAGCAGTTCTTC	.	.	TRBV3-1/TRBV3-2	TRBJ2-1
CASSAGVAYEQYF	TGTGCCAGCAGTGCAGGGGTGGCCTACGAGCAGTACTTC	.	.	TRBV6-6	TRBJ2-7